This T cell receptor beta chain derives from a study of PD-1 blockade in mismatch repair-deficient tumors. Study observations and caveats: Tumor-resident clones, often undetectable pretreatment in blood, expanded then contracted after pembrolizumab.

As concerns this clone: Its antigen is unknown.

The assay was immunoSEQ multiplex PCR, and TCRdb's table has in-frame clones only and misses some. The profile shows some 130,000 clones, around nine tenths of them singletons. V was clipped by 6 bases and J by 6 bases, with 16 bases between them. The germline CDR1 and CDR2 sequences are SNHLY and FYNNEI. The CDR3 is 14 residues long. The receptor's source is an adult with mismatch repair-deficient cancer. The specimen was peripheral blood, collected about 17 months after starting pembrolizumab. This chain uses TRBV2 with TRBJ2-3; D possibly corresponds to TRBD2 (5 bases). For the CDR3, the DNA is TGTGCCAGCAGAGCGGCCCCGCGCTCCGATACGCAGTATTTT. Translated: CASRAAPRSDTQYF.